This entry lists 14 T cell receptor beta chains sequenced from one sample in a study of OX40 agonist ivuxolimab in advanced cancers. Profiled with immunoSEQ multiplex PCR; TCRdb holds only in-frame clones, not every one. The sample comprises about 68,000 clones, under 90% of which are singletons, and 0.55% to 0.85% rests with the top ten. The sequencing here drew on CD4+ or CD8+ T cells sorted from blood, taken in a trial of the OX40 agonist ivuxolimab. The receptors were gathered from an adult with an advanced solid tumor such as melanoma, head and neck, liver or kidney cancer.

V gene TRBV7-3 combines with J gene TRBJ1-1; D is possibly TRBD1 (5 bases). Germline V gives CDR1 SGHTA, CDR2 FQGTGA. This CDR3 spans 15 amino acids. The V end lost 2 bases, the J end lost 1 base, and 11 bases lay between the germline ends. In DNA form, the CDR3 reads TGTGCCAGCAGCTTATTCGGGGCAGGGAACACTGAAGCTTTCTTT. Translated: CASSLFGAGNTEAFF.

The chain couples TRBV10-3 to TRBJ1-1; D is unclear. V lost 3 bases and J lost 3, with 11 bases in between. This CDR3 has 14 amino acids. Looked up from germline, CDR1 is ENHRY and CDR2 is SYGVKD. The CDR3 here is CAISDLGVDTEAFF. The CDR3 bases are TGTGCCATCAGTGACTTGGGAGTTGACACTGAAGCTTTCTTT.

This clone came up once. J is TRBJ1-4 and V is TRBV18, with a weak D call TRBD1 (6 bases). V gave up 1 base and J gave up 7 bases, with 16 bases separating them. Germline V CDR1 and CDR2: KGHSH, LQKENI. The CDR3 sequence is 16 residues long. The CDR3 protein is CASSPRLQGFTEKLFF. The CDR3 DNA reads as TGTGCCAGCTCACCACGTTTACAGGGCTTTACTGAAAAACTGTTTTTT.

In this sample, this clone turned up a few times. The rearrangement links TRBV10-3 to TRBJ1-2; 7 bases map to TRBD1. The CDR3 is 16 amino acids. Germline CDR1 is ENHRY and CDR2 is SYGVKD. After removal of 3 bases from V and 6 bases from J, the junction contained 13 bases not matched to a gene. Written as DNA, the CDR3 is TGTGCCATCAGTGACCCAAATCGGACAGGCCCCAATGGCTACACCTTC. The encoded protein is CAISDPNRTGPNGYTF.

This clone has only one observation. The genes are TRBV11-2 and TRBJ2-3; D unclear. From germline, CDR1 is SGHAT and CDR2 FQNNGV. This CDR3 is 16 amino acids long. The ends were cut back, 4 bases at V and 4 bases at J, with 18 bases in the middle. The CDR3 DNA is TGTGCCAGCAGCTCCGGGCTTAATGGGTTCGCAGATACGCAGTATTTT. Its translation is CASSSGLNGFADTQYF. The full variable domain, in which reference TRBV11-2 and TRBJ2-3 provide the parts outside the CDR3, is EAGVAQSPRYKIIEKRQSVAFWCNPISGHATLYWYQQILGQGPKLLIQFQNNGVVDDSQLPKDRFSAERLKGVDSTLKIQPAKLEDSAVYLCASSSGLNGFADTQYFGPGTRLTVL.

The rearrangement links TRBV29-1 to TRBJ1-4; 8 bases line up with TRBD1. The CDR3 covers 13 residues. V lost 7 bases, J lost 7 bases, and 8 bases stayed unmatched. The germline CDR1 and CDR2 sequences are SQVTM and ANQGSEA. This chain's CDR3 is CSAQGAWGEKLFF. Here the CDR3 DNA reads TGCAGCGCTCAGGGGGCTTGGGGTGAAAAACTGTTTTTT. The full variable domain, in which reference TRBV29-1 and TRBJ1-4 provide the parts outside the CDR3, is SAVISQKPSRDICQRGTSLTIQCQVDSQVTMMFWYRQQPGQSLTLIATANQGSEATYESGFVIDKFPISRPNLTFSTLTVSNMSPEDSSIYLCSAQGAWGEKLFFGSGTQLSVL.

The table lists this clone with a few counts. The rearrangement joins TRBV12-5 to TRBJ2-2; D ambiguous. The CDR3 sequence is 13 residues long. Germline loops: CDR1 LGHNT, CDR2 FRNRAP. Trimming removed 3 bases at V and 3 bases at J, with 5 bases between. CDR3 region: CASGFMDTGELFF. DNA for the CDR3: TGTGCTAGTGGTTTTATGGACACCGGGGAGCTGTTTTTT.

This chain connects TRBV6-1 to TRBJ2-3; 7 bases align to TRBD1. This CDR3 region has 16 residues. With V trimmed by 6 bases and J by 3 bases, 12 bases remained unmatched. Germline V gene sequence: CDR1 MNHNS, CDR2 SASEGT. The CDR3 loop reads CASREYRGVGTDTQYF. CDR3 DNA: TGTGCCAGCAGAGAATACAGGGGAGTGGGTACAGATACGCAGTATTTT.

The chain carries TRBV27 and TRBJ2-5; 11 nucleotides line up with TRBD2. CDR3 length: 16 amino acids. Unmatched junction bases numbered 11, after V lost 3 bases and J lost 8 bases. Germline V gives CDR1 MNHEY, CDR2 SMNVEV (reference sequence). This CDR3 is CASSFGVAGGQQTQYF. In nucleotides, the CDR3 is TGTGCCAGCAGTTTCGGTGTAGCGGGGGGGCAACAAACCCAGTACTTC.

This clone was seen only once. V usage is TRBV21-1 and J usage is TRBJ1-2; TRBD1, the table's D call, was not compared with the DNA. TRBV21-1 is termed a pseudogene. This CDR3 comprises 14 residues. The DNA for the CDR3 is TGTGCCAGCAGCACCCGACAGGGCGACTATGGCTACACCTTC. Its translation is CASSTRQGDYGYTF.

The rearrangement links TRBV5-6 to TRBJ2-2; D ambiguous. The V end lost 3 bases, the J end lost 3 bases, and 3 bases lay between the germline ends. The length of the CDR3 is 12 residues. Germline V gene lookup returns CDR1 SGHDT and CDR2 YYEEEE. DNA of the CDR3: TGTGCCAGCAGCTACTACACCGGGGAGCTGTTTTTT. Translating gives CASSYYTGELFF.

The sample holds one count of this clone. This CDR3 reads CSVAVGYNEQFF. In DNA, the CDR3 is TGCAGCGTTGCAGTGGGCTACAATGAGCAGTTCTTC. The V gene is TRBV29-1, the J gene TRBJ2-1; D not certain. The CDR3 has 12 residues. In germline, CDR1 is SQVTM, CDR2 ANQGSEA. The V and J ends lost 4 bases and 3 bases respectively, with 7 bases between them.

This clone is a singleton in its sample. The chain carries TRBV19 and TRBJ1-1; 9 bases line up with TRBD1. CDR3 length: 15 amino acids. With V trimmed by 1 base and J by 3 bases, 3 bases remained unmatched. CDR1 is LNHDA and CDR2 is SQIVND in the germline V gene (reference sequence). The CDR3, as DNA: TGTGCCAGTAGTATAGGAGACAGGGGGGACACTGAAGCTTTCTTT. This codes for CASSIGDRGDTEAFF.

This chain uses TRBV6-5 with TRBJ2-5; TRBD2 might be the D (6 bases). The germline V gene encodes CDR1 MNHEY and CDR2 SVGAGI. With 2 bases removed from V and 5 bases from J, the gap between germline ends came to 15 bases. This CDR3 has 15 amino acids. The CDR3 is CASSYAGPGWETQYF. The CDR3 DNA follows: TGTGCCAGCAGTTACGCGGGACCAGGGTGGGAGACCCAGTACTTC.